This T cell receptor beta chain was profiled in a study of blood T cell repertoires in COVID-19. Whole-study context: Both acute and convalescent COVID-19 samples were obtained from the United States, Italy and Spain. In each case, the material was cDNA or gDNA derived from T cells, B-cell-depleted T cells, or PBMCs.

Methods used by the authors: Estimates of nucleated cell counts were drawn from the amplification of reference gene primers. Produced via immunoSEQ multiplex PCR; TCRdb's table is partial and in-frame only. V, J and clone size derive from that table, while D and trimming were established from the DNA sequence. The sample holds some 250,000 clones, 86% seen once. The CDR3 contains 13 residues. The germline V and J ends were trimmed by 3 bases and 4 bases, with 7 bases remaining between them. Per the germline V gene, CDR1 is LGHDT and CDR2 is YNNKEL (reference sequence). Input material: peripheral blood. The chain carries TRBV3-1 (or the pseudogene TRBV3-2) and TRBJ1-3, with D hard to call. The origin of this receptor is a man under 40 who had recovered from COVID-19. For the CDR3, the DNA is TGTGCCAGCAGCCAGCAGAGGGGAAACACCATATATTTT. Protein product: CASSQQRGNTIYF.